These 23 T cell receptor beta chains came from one sample sequenced in a study of blood T cell repertoires in COVID-19. Assay: immunoSEQ multiplex PCR; the TCRdb copy retains only in-frame clones and omits some. This sample carries around 230,000 clones, about nine tenths of them seen once, and the ten largest clones take less than 4.5%. Specimen: PBMCs or T cells enriched from blood (not recorded which). The receptor source for this set is a woman in her 30s with acute COVID-19.

The chain couples TRBV2 to TRBJ2-3; 7 positions agree with TRBD1. The CDR3 runs 14 residues. Germline CDR1 SNHLY, CDR2 FYNNEI. Unmatched junction bases numbered 9, after V lost 8 bases and J lost 4 bases. The CDR3 loop is CASGETGISDTQYF. CDR3 nucleotide sequence: TGTGCCAGCGGAGAGACAGGGATTTCAGATACGCAGTATTTT. Together with reference TRBV2 and TRBJ2-3, the CDR3 gives the full variable domain: EPEVTQTPSHQVTQMGQEVILRCVPISNHLYFYWYRQILGQKVEFLVSFYNNEISEKSEIFDDQFSVERPDGSNFTLKIRSTKLEDSAMYFCASGETGISDTQYFGPGTRLTVL.

The chain combines TRBV9 with TRBJ1-2; D is perhaps TRBD1 (5 bases). The germline V gene has CDR1 SGDLS and CDR2 YYNGEE. Trimming stripped 3 bases from V and 8 bases from J, with 11 bases between. This CDR3 comprises 12 residues. Here the CDR3 DNA reads TGTGCCAGCAGCGAGGGGACTTGGGGCTACACCTTC. It yields the protein CASSEGTWGYTF.

The V gene is TRBV19, the J gene TRBJ2-6; 11 nucleotides agree with TRBD2. Per germline, CDR1 LNHDA and CDR2 SQIVND (reference sequence). The CDR3 consists of 18 residues. V lost 4 bases to trimming and J lost 0 bases; unmatched junction nucleotides: 5. This CDR3 is CASSNSGTSGSGANVLTF. CDR3 sequence (DNA): TGTGCCAGTAGTAACTCCGGGACTAGCGGCTCTGGGGCCAACGTCCTGACTTTC.

This chain uses TRBV14 with TRBJ1-5; D gene unclear. The CDR3 has 12 residues. The germline V gene has CDR1 SGHDN and CDR2 FVKESK. Trimming removed 4 bases from V and 5 bases from J, with 6 bases in between. The CDR3: CASSREDQPQHF. The CDR3 DNA reads as TGTGCCAGCAGCCGCGAGGATCAGCCCCAGCATTTT.

This clone has just a few counts. V is TRBV12-3 or TRBV12-4 and J is TRBJ2-7, with 8 bases matching TRBD1. V gave up 3 bases and J gave up 6 bases; unmatched junction bases: 4. This CDR3 is 13 amino acids long. The CDR3 sequence is CASSFRQGIEQYF. DNA of the CDR3: TGTGCCAGCAGTTTCAGACAGGGGATCGAGCAGTACTTC.

This clone showed up just a few times. This chain links TRBV28 with TRBJ2-3; unclear D gene. The CDR3 consists of 14 residues. Germline CDR1 MDHEN, CDR2 SYDVKM. V gave up 7 bases and J gave up 5 bases, with 16 bases separating them. The CDR3 DNA follows: TGTGCCAGCACTCAAGAAGCGATCAGAGATACGCAGTATTTT. Translated: CASTQEAIRDTQYF.

The chain employs TRBV7-6 and TRBJ1-4, with 12 bases aligning to TRBD1. The CDR3 sequence is 14 residues long. From germline, CDR1 is SGHVS and CDR2 FNYEAQ. V was pared by 6 bases and J by 8 bases, with 4 bases of the junction left unmatched. The CDR3 sequence is CASSTGTGGEKLFF. The DNA for the CDR3 is TGTGCCAGCAGTACCGGGACAGGGGGCGAAAAACTGTTTTTT. The variable domain in full, completed from reference TRBV7-6 and TRBJ1-4, reads GAGVSQSPRYKVTKRGQDVALRCDPISGHVSLYWYRQALGQGPEFLTYFNYEAQQDKSGLPNDRFSAERPEGSISTLTIQRTEQRDSAMYRCASSTGTGGEKLFFGSGTQLSVL.

The V and J genes are TRBV19 and TRBJ1-5, with 9 bases matching TRBD1. The V gene end was trimmed by 7 bases and the J gene end by 2 bases; junction bases not matched to a gene: 15. Germline lookup yields CDR1 LNHDA and CDR2 SQIVND (reference sequence). CDR3 length equals 18 residues. This chain's CDR3 is CASIQTGGNFFGNQPQHF. The CDR3 coding sequence is TGTGCCAGTATCCAGACAGGGGGAAATTTCTTCGGCAATCAGCCCCAGCATTTT.

The chain has TRBV4-3 and TRBJ1-6; 7 bases are a match to TRBD1. The CDR3 is made up of 14 amino acids. The trim removed 1 base at V and 10 bases at J, leaving 4 bases unmatched. CDR1 is LGHNA and CDR2 is YSLEER in the germline V gene. This chain's CDR3 is CASSQVQGGSPLHF. CDR3 in DNA: TGCGCCAGCAGCCAAGTCCAGGGGGGATCACCCCTCCACTTT.

This clone appeared once. This CDR3 is also generated by other DNA sequences in the sample. The rearrangement joins TRBV10-3 to TRBJ2-1, with 11 positions matching TRBD1. Trimming took 8 bases from V and 7 from J; bases not matched to a gene: 1. CDR1 is ENHRY, CDR2 SYGVKD, per germline. This CDR3 is 12 amino acids long. DNA for the CDR3: TGTGCCATCCGGGACAGGGGGAATGAGCAGTTCTTC. It yields the protein CAIRDRGNEQFF.

The V gene is TRBV5-1, the J gene TRBJ1-1; TRBD1 matches 7 bases. From germline, CDR1 is SGHRS and CDR2 YFSETQ. The trim removed 4 bases at V and 3 bases at J, leaving 6 bases unmatched. The CDR3 is 14 amino acids. DNA of the CDR3: TGCGCCAGCAGCCTTATAACAGGGGACACTGAAGCTTTCTTT. Amino acid sequence: CASSLITGDTEAFF.

The chain has TRBV24-1 and TRBJ1-1, with D perhaps TRBD1 (6 bases). The V and J ends lost 2 bases and 11 bases respectively, with 14 bases between them. The germline V gene has CDR1 KGHDR and CDR2 SFDVKD. This CDR3 comprises 13 residues. The CDR3 sequence: CATSDWAGASAFF. For the CDR3, the DNA is TGTGCCACCAGTGATTGGGCAGGGGCCTCCGCTTTCTTT.

The V and J genes are TRBV15 and TRBJ2-1; TRBD2 matches at 9 bases. This CDR3 has 17 residues. The germline V gene encodes CDR1 LNHNV and CDR2 YYDKDF (reference sequence). V was pared by 4 bases and J by 8 bases, with 15 bases of the junction left unmatched. The CDR3 coding sequence is TGTGCCACCAGCACACCAAGGGAGCGGGGGGCCGGGGATGAGCAGTTCTTC. Translation: CATSTPRERGAGDEQFF.

Regarding this clone: The sample holds other DNA sequences that translate to the same CDR3. The V and J genes are TRBV5-4 and TRBJ1-2; 7 nucleotides match TRBD1. The V gene end was trimmed by 0 bases and the J gene end by 1 base; junction bases not matched to a gene: 0. The CDR3 contains 14 residues. Per the germline V gene, CDR1 is SGHNT and CDR2 is YYREEE (reference sequence). CDR3 nucleotides: TGTGCCAGCAGCTTGGACAGGGGTAACTATGGCTACACCTTC. Translation: CASSLDRGNYGYTF.

The chain recombines TRBV4-3 with TRBJ2-3, with a possible D match to TRBD2 (6 bases). V gave up 1 base and J gave up 3 bases, with 17 bases separating them. Germline CDR1 reads LGHNA; CDR2 reads YSLEER. The length of the CDR3 is 17 residues. CDR3 sequence: CASSQGREGVVTDTQYF. The CDR3 region has the DNA TGCGCCAGCAGCCAAGGGCGGGAAGGTGTTGTGACAGATACGCAGTATTTT.

This chain connects TRBV3-1 (or the pseudogene TRBV3-2) to TRBJ2-5; 7 bases are a match to TRBD2. CDR3 length: 13 residues. Losses at the gene ends were 4 bases for V and 2 bases for J; bases not matched to a gene: 1. Germline V lookup: CDR1 LGHDT, CDR2 YNNKEL (reference sequence). CDR3 bases: TGTGCCAGCAGCCGGCGGGGGCAAGAGACCCAGTACTTC. Amino acids: CASSRRGQETQYF.

The chain employs TRBV3-1 (or the pseudogene TRBV3-2) and TRBJ2-2, with TRBD1 matching over 9 bases. The CDR3 is 16 amino acids. J lost 3 bases, V lost 2 bases, and 4 bases had no gene match. Germline V lookup: CDR1 LGHDT, CDR2 YNNKEL (reference sequence). For the CDR3, the DNA is TGTGCCAGCAGCCAAAGAACAGGGGGCCACACCGGGGAGCTGTTTTTT. Its translation: CASSQRTGGHTGELFF.

The chain recombines TRBV5-8 with TRBJ1-1; TRBD1 is a possible D gene (5 bases). Trimming stripped 0 bases from V and 5 bases from J, with 11 bases between. CDR3 size: 14 residues. Germline V gene data show CDR1 as SGHTS and CDR2 as YDEGEE. The CDR3 nucleotides read TGTGCCAGCAGCTTGGCGCAGGGAAGAACTGAAGCTTTCTTT. Its translation is CASSLAQGRTEAFF.

This rearrangement joins TRBV7-6 to TRBJ2-3, with TRBD2 identical over 8 bases. CDR1 is SGHVS, CDR2 FNYEAQ, per germline. V gave up 3 bases and J gave up 4 bases; unmatched junction bases: 6. The CDR3 is 15 residues long. The CDR3 is CASSLAGGGADTQYF. The CDR3 bases are TGTGCCAGCAGCTTGGCCGGGGGGGGTGCAGATACGCAGTATTTT.

This chain connects TRBV28 to TRBJ2-6, with 7 bases that match TRBD1. CDR1 is MDHEN and CDR2 is SYDVKM in the germline V gene. J was trimmed by 0 bases and V by 6 bases; bases with no gene match: 5. CDR3 length: 16 residues. CDR3: CASRRRTGSGANVLTF. The DNA for the CDR3 is TGTGCCAGCAGACGACGGACAGGCTCTGGGGCCAACGTCCTGACTTTC.

The V call is TRBV11-2, the J call TRBJ1-1, with D possibly matching TRBD1 (6 bases). V lost 1 base to trimming and J lost 5 bases, with 14 bases between them. Germline CDR1 SGHAT, CDR2 FQNNGV. The CDR3 runs to 15 residues. CDR3 DNA: TGTGCCAGCAGCTTAGGGGTGGGGAGGGGGACTGAAGCTTTCTTT. Protein product: CASSLGVGRGTEAFF.

The chain has TRBV7-2 and TRBJ2-2, with D uncertain. The CDR3 sequence is 15 residues long. Looked up from germline, CDR1 is SGHTA and CDR2 is FQGNSA. V was trimmed by 1 base and J by 1 base, leaving 7 bases between them. The CDR3 region has the DNA TGTGCCAGCAGCTTAGATCCGAGGAACACCGGGGAGCTGTTTTTT. It yields the protein CASSLDPRNTGELFF. Full variable domain (remainder filled in from reference TRBV7-2 and TRBJ2-2): GAGVSQSPSNKVTEKGKDVELRCDPISGHTALYWYRQSLGQGLEFLIYFQGNSAPDKSGLPSDRFSAERTGGSVSTLTIQRTQQEDSAVYLCASSLDPRNTGELFFGEGSRLTVL.

This clone was found once. The V call is TRBV2, the J call TRBJ1-4, with 9 bases that match TRBD1. The J segment lost 1 base and the V segment lost 3 bases, leaving 6 bases of the junction unmatched. Germline CDR1 is SNHLY and CDR2 is FYNNEI. CDR3 size: 17 residues. In nucleotides, the CDR3 is TGTGCCAGCAGTGATAGGCCGGGACAGGGAACTAATGAAAAACTGTTTTTT. Translation gives CASSDRPGQGTNEKLFF.